This is a list of T cell receptor beta chains from one sample in a study of blood T cell repertoires in COVID-19. Produced via immunoSEQ multiplex PCR; TCRdb's table is partial and in-frame only. The table records some 110,000 clones, roughly 81% of them present only once. Sequenced input: peripheral blood. These receptors came from a man between 40 and 49 years old with acute or convalescent COVID-19. Each CDR3 is given without its conserved first and last residue. The order of the fields is D gene, V gene, J gene, CDR3 protein. A D gene is named only where the DNA matches it firmly.

D gene: TRBD1
V gene: TRBV5-1
J gene: TRBJ2-7
CDR3 protein: ASSWGQGWQY

D gene: .
V gene: TRBV6-6
J gene: TRBJ2-2
CDR3 protein: ASSYGHLNTGELF

D gene: TRBD2
V gene: TRBV15
J gene: TRBJ2-7
CDR3 protein: ATSRPLAGGIYEQY

D gene: TRBD1
V gene: TRBV4-3
J gene: TRBJ1-4
CDR3 protein: ASSRAGTGNEKLF

D gene: TRBD1
V gene: TRBV10-3
J gene: TRBJ2-5
CDR3 protein: ASAKGQVGETQY

D gene: TRBD1
V gene: TRBV5-1
J gene: TRBJ2-2
CDR3 protein: ASSLPGQLTGELF

D gene: .
V gene: TRBV13
J gene: TRBJ2-7
CDR3 protein: ASSLVGDYEQY

D gene: .
V gene: TRBV10-3
J gene: TRBJ2-3
CDR3 protein: AISESEQVRTDTQY

D gene: .
V gene: TRBV6-6
J gene: TRBJ2-7
CDR3 protein: AAGGWDEQY

D gene: .
V gene: TRBV6-5
J gene: TRBJ1-2
CDR3 protein: ASSYEGLYGYT

D gene: TRBD1
V gene: TRBV5-6
J gene: TRBJ1-1
CDR3 protein: ASSPRDRVDTEAF

D gene: .
V gene: TRBV12-3/TRBV12-4
J gene: TRBJ2-7
CDR3 protein: ASSPDQTYEQY

D gene: .
V gene: TRBV7-2
J gene: TRBJ2-7
CDR3 protein: ASSPSPGDAYEQY

D gene: .
V gene: TRBV18
J gene: TRBJ2-7
CDR3 protein: ASSSTLGGAYEQY

D gene: .
V gene: TRBV11-3
J gene: TRBJ2-3
CDR3 protein: ASSPERADTQY

D gene: .
V gene: TRBV5-5
J gene: TRBJ2-3
CDR3 protein: ASSSIAAPTDTQY

D gene: TRBD2
V gene: TRBV5-8
J gene: TRBJ2-3
CDR3 protein: ASSGGIPGLAKDTQY

D gene: .
V gene: TRBV7-2
J gene: TRBJ2-5
CDR3 protein: ASSLGRGREETQY

D gene: .
V gene: TRBV5-5
J gene: TRBJ1-3
CDR3 protein: ASSPGHLTSGNTIY

D gene: TRBD1
V gene: TRBV5-1
J gene: TRBJ2-5
CDR3 protein: ASSLAGTGGGQETQY

D gene: TRBD1
V gene: TRBV19
J gene: TRBJ1-4
CDR3 protein: ASSRPGQATNEKLF

D gene: .
V gene: TRBV6-5
J gene: TRBJ1-6
CDR3 protein: ASRRSADSPLH

D gene: .
V gene: TRBV20-1
J gene: TRBJ1-5
CDR3 protein: SASRGNSNQPQH

D gene: TRBD2
V gene: TRBV7-6
J gene: TRBJ2-3
CDR3 protein: ASSPGLAGHTDTQY

D gene: .
V gene: TRBV20-1
J gene: TRBJ2-7
CDR3 protein: SARLAREQY

D gene: TRBD2
V gene: TRBV2
J gene: TRBJ2-2
CDR3 protein: ASSWTSGGRYTGELF

D gene: .
V gene: TRBV6-5
J gene: TRBJ2-1
CDR3 protein: ASSYYGYNEQF

D gene: TRBD2
V gene: TRBV19
J gene: TRBJ2-3
CDR3 protein: ASSILRRGGVDTQY

D gene: TRBD1
V gene: TRBV2
J gene: TRBJ2-2
CDR3 protein: ASTLQGKNTGELF

D gene: TRBD1
V gene: TRBV5-1
J gene: TRBJ2-7
CDR3 protein: ASSLIRQGHEQY

D gene: .
V gene: TRBV5-8
J gene: TRBJ1-1
CDR3 protein: ASSLGPNRVEEAF

D gene: .
V gene: TRBV24-1
J gene: TRBJ1-2
CDR3 protein: ATSDLGGASYGYT

D gene: .
V gene: TRBV7-2
J gene: TRBJ2-2
CDR3 protein: ASSLRQATGELF

D gene: TRBD2
V gene: TRBV4-1
J gene: TRBJ2-1
CDR3 protein: ASSQAGGRGNEQF

D gene: .
V gene: TRBV19
J gene: TRBJ2-7
CDR3 protein: ASSISRGAPY

D gene: TRBD1
V gene: TRBV7-7
J gene: TRBJ2-5
CDR3 protein: ASSRLDPGQGDQTQY

D gene: .
V gene: TRBV10-3
J gene: TRBJ1-1
CDR3 protein: AISESRWRGRHGNTEAF

D gene: .
V gene: TRBV7-9
J gene: TRBJ1-6
CDR3 protein: ASSLSGRVHSPLH

D gene: TRBD1
V gene: TRBV3-1/TRBV3-2
J gene: TRBJ1-2
CDR3 protein: ASSQKRDSYGYT

D gene: .
V gene: TRBV28
J gene: TRBJ2-7
CDR3 protein: ASRYYYEQY

D gene: TRBD2
V gene: TRBV7-3
J gene: TRBJ2-1
CDR3 protein: ASSLTLAGGSEQF